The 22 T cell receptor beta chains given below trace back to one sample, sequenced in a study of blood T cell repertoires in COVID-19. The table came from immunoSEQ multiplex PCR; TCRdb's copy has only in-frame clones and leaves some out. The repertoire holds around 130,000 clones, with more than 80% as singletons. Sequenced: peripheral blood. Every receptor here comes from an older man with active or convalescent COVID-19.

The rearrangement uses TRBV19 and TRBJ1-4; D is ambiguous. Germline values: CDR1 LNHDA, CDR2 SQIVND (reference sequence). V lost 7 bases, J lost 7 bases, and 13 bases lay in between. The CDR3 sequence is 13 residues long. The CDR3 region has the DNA TGTGCCAGTAAAGACGGGAATATTGAAAAACTGTTTTTT. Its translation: CASKDGNIEKLFF.

For the CDR3, the DNA is TGTGCCAGCAGTGAAGCAGGGGGGGGAGATACGCAGTATTTT. Residues: CASSEAGGGDTQYF. V and J are TRBV6-1 and TRBJ2-3, with D possibly TRBD2 on 7 matching bases. Trimming cost V 0 bases and J 5 bases, with 9 bases left between them. This CDR3 has 14 amino acids. Germline lookup yields CDR1 MNHNS and CDR2 SASEGT.

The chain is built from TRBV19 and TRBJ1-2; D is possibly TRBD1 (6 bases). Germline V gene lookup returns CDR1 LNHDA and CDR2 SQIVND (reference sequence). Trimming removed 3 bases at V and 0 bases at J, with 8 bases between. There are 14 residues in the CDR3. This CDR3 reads CASSIGDTNYGYTF. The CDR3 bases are TGTGCCAGTAGTATTGGGGACACTAACTATGGCTACACCTTC.

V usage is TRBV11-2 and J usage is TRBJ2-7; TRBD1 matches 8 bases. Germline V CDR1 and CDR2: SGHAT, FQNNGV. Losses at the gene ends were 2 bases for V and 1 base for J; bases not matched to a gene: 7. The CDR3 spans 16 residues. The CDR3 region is CASSLRQGPPSYEQYF. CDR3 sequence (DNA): TGTGCCAGCAGCTTAAGACAGGGGCCCCCTTCCTACGAGCAGTACTTC.

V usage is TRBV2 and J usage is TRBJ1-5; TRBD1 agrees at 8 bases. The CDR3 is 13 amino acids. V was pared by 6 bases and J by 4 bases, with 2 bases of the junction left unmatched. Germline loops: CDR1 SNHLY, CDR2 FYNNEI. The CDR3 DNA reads TGTGCCAGCAGGAGGGACAGGAATCAGCCCCAGCATTTT. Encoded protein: CASRRDRNQPQHF.

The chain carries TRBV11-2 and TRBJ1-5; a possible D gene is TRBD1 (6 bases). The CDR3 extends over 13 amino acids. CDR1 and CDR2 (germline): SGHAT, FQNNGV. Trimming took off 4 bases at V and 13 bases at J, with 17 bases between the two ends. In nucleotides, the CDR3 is TGTGCCAGCAGCTGGACTCGGACAGACGTACAGCATTTT. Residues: CASSWTRTDVQHF.

The CDR3 coding sequence is TGTGCCAGCTCACCGACAGGTGACTACGAGCAGTACTTC. Amino acid sequence: CASSPTGDYEQYF. This rearrangement joins TRBV18 to TRBJ2-7, with D perhaps matching TRBD1 (6 bases). V lost 3 bases to trimming and J lost 3 bases, with 9 bases between them. From germline, CDR1 is KGHSH and CDR2 LQKENI. The length of the CDR3 is 13 residues.

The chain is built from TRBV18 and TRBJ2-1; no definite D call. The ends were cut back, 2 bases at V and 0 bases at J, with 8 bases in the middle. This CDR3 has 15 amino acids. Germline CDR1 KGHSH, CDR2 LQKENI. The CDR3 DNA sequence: TGTGCCAGCTCACCATCAGAATTCTCCTACAATGAGCAGTTCTTC. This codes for CASSPSEFSYNEQFF.

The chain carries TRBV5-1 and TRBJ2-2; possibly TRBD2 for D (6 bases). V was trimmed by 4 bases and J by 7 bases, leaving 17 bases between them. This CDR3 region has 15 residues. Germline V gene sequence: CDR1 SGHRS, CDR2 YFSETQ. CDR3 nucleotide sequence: TGCGCCAGCAGCCTAACAGGAGGGGCGGGCGGGGAGCTGTTTTTT. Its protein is CASSLTGGAGGELFF.

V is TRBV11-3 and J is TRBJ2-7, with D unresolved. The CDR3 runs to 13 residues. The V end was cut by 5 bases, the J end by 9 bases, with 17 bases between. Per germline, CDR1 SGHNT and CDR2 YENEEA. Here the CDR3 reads CASSRTELDTQYF. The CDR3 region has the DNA TGTGCCAGCAGCCGAACAGAGCTTGACACGCAGTACTTC.

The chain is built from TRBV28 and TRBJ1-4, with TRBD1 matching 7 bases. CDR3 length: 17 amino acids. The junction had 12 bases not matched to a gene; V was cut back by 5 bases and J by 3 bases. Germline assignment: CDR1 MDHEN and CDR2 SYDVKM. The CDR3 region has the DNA TGTGCCAGCAGTCCACCATTATACAGGGGTCCTAATGAAAAACTGTTTTTT. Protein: CASSPPLYRGPNEKLFF. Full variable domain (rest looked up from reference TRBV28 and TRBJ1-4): DVKVTQSSRYLVKRTGEKVFLECVQDMDHENMFWYRQDPGLGLRLIYFSYDVKMKEKGDIPEGYSVSREKKERFSLILESASTNQTSMYLCASSPPLYRGPNEKLFFGSGTQLSVL.

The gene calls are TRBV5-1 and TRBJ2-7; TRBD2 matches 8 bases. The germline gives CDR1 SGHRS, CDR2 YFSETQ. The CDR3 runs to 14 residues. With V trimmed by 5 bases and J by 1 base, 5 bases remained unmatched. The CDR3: CASSNSGTSYEQYF. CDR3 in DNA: TGCGCCAGCAGTAATAGCGGGACATCCTACGAGCAGTACTTC. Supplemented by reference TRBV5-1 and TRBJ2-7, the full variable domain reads KAGVTQTPRYLIKTRGQQVTLSCSPISGHRSVSWYQQTPGQGLQFLFEYFSETQRNKGNFPGRFSGRQFSNSRSEMNVSTLELGDSALYLCASSNSGTSYEQYFGPGTRLTVT.

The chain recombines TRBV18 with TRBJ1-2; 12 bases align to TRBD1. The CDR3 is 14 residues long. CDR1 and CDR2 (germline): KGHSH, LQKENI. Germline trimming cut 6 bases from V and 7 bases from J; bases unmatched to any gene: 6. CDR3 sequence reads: CASSLGTGGGGYTF. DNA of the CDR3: TGTGCCAGCTCCCTCGGGACAGGGGGCGGTGGCTACACCTTC.

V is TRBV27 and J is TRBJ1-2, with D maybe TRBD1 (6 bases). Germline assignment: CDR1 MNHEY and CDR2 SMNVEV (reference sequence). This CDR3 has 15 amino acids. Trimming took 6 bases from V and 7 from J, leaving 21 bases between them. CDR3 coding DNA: TGTGCCAGCAGGACCGCAGGGGCCCCGTCCTTTGGCTACACCTTC. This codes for CASRTAGAPSFGYTF.

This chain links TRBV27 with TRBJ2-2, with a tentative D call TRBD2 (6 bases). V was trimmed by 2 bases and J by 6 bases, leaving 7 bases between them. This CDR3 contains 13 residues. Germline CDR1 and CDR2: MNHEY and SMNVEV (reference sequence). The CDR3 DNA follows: TGTGCCAGCAGTTTAACGGGAGCCGGGGAGCTGTTTTTT. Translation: CASSLTGAGELFF.

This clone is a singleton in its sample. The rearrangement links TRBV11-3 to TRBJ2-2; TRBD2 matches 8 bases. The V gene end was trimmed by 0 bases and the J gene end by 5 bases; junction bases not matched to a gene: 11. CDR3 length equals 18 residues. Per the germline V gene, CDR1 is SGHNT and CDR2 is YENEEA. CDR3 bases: TGTGCCAGCAGCTTAGATCGCGGGAGCGGGAGTGGGACCGGGGAGCTGTTTTTT. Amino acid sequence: CASSLDRGSGSGTGELFF. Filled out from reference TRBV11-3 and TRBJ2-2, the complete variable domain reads EAGVVQSPRYKIIEKKQPVAFWCNPISGHNTLYWYLQNLGQGPELLIRYENEEAVDDSQLPKDRFSAERLKGVDSTLKIQPAELGDSAVYLCASSLDRGSGSGTGELFFGEGSRLTVL.

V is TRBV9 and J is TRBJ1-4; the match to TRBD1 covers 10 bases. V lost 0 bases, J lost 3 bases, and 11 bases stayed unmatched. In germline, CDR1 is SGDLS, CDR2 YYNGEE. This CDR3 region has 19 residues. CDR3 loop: CASSVGSGTGVGANEKLFF. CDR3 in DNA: TGTGCCAGCAGCGTAGGCTCGGGGACAGGGGTAGGGGCTAATGAAAAACTGTTTTTT.

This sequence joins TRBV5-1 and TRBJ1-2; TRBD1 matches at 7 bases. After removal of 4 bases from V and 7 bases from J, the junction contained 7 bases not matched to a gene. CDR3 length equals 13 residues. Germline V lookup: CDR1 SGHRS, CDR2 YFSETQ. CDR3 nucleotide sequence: TGCGCCAGCAGCCCCCGGACAGGCGGTGGCTACACCTTC. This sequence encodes CASSPRTGGGYTF.

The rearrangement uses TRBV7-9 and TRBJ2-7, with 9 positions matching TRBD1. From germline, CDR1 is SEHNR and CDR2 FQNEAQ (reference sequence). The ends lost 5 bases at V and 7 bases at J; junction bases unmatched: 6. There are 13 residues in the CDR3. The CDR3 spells CASSVTGGGEQYF. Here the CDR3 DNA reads TGTGCCAGCAGCGTCACAGGGGGCGGGGAGCAGTACTTC.

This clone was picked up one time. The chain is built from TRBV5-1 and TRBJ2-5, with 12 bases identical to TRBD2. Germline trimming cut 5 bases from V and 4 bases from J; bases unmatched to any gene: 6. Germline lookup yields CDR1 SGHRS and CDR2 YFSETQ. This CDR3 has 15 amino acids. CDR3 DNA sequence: TGCGCCAGCAGTCGACTAGCGGGAGATTCAGAGACCCAGTACTTC. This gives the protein CASSRLAGDSETQYF.

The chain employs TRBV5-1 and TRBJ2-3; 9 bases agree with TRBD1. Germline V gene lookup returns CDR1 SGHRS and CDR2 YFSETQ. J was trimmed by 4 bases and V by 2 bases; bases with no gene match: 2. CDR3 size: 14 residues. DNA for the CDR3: TGCGCCAGCAGCTTTCGACAGGGGGCAGATACGCAGTATTTT. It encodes CASSFRQGADTQYF.

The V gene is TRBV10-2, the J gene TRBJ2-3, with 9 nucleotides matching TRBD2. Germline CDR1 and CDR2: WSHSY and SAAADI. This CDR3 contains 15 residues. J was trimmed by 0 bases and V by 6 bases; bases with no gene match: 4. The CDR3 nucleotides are TGCGCCAGCAGGCTGGGACTAGCTAGCACAGATACGCAGTATTTT. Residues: CASRLGLASTDTQYF.